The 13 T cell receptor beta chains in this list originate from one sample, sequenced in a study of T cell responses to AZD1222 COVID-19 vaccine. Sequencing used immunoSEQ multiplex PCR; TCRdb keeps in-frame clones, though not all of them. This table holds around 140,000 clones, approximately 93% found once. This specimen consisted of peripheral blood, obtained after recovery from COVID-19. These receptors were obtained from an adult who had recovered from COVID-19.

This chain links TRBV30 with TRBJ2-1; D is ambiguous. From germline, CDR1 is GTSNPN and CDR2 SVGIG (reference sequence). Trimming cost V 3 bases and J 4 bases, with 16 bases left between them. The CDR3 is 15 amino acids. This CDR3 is CAWSERPGTYNEQFF. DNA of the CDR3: TGTGCCTGGAGCGAACGGCCTGGTACATACAATGAGCAGTTCTTC.

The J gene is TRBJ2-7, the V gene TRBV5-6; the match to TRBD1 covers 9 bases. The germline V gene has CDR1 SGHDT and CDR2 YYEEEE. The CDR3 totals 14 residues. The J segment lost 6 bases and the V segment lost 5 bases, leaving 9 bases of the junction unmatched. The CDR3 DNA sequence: TGTGCCAGCAGAACCGGGACAGGGAGGTCCGAGCAGTACTTC. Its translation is CASRTGTGRSEQYF.

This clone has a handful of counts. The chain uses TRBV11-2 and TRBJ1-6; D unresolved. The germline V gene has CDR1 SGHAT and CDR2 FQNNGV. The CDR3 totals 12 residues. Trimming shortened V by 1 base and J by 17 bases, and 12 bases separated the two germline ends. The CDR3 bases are TGTGCCAGCAGCTTAGTTTGGGGAATTGTCCACTTT. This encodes CASSLVWGIVHF.

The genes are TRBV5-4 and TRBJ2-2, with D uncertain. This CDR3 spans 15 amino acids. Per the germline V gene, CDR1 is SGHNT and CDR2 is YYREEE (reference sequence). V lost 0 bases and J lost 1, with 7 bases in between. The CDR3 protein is CASSLGAGNTGELFF. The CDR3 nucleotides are TGTGCCAGCAGCTTGGGAGCAGGGAACACCGGGGAGCTGTTTTTT.

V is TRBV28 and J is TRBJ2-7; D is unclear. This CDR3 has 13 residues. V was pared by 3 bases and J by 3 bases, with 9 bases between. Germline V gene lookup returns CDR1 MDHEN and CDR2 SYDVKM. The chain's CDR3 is CASSFSGLYEQYF. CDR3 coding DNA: TGTGCCAGCAGTTTCTCCGGTCTCTACGAGCAGTACTTC.

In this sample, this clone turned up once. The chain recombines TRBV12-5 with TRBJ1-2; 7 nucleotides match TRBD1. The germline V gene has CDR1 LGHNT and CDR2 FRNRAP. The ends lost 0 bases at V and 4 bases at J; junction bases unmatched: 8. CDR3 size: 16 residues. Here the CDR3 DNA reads TGTGCTAGTGGTTTGGTACCTCGGGACAGATTCTATGGCTACACCTTC. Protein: CASGLVPRDRFYGYTF. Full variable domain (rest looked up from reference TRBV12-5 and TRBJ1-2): DARVTQTPRHKVTEMGQEVTMRCQPILGHNTVFWYRQTMMQGLELLAYFRNRAPLDDSGMPKDRFSAEMPDATLATLKIQPSEPRDSAVYFCASGLVPRDRFYGYTFGSGTRLTVV.

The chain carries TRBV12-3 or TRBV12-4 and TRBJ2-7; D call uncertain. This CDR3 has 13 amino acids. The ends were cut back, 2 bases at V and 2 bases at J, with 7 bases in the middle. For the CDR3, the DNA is TGTGCCAGCAGTTTACGTCCTGCCTACGAGCAGTACTTC. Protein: CASSLRPAYEQYF.

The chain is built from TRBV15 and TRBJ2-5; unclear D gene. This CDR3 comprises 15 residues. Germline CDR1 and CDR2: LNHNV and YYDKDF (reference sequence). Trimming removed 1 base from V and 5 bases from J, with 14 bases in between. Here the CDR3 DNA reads TGTGCCACCAGCAGAGTCAGTGGGCAGTGGGAGACCCAGTACTTC. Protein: CATSRVSGQWETQYF.

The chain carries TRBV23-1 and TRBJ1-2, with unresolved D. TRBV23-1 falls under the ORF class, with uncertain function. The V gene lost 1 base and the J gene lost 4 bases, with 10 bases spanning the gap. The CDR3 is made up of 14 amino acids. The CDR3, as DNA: TGCGCCAGCAGTCAATGTTTAGGGTCCTATGGCTACACCTTC. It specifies CASSQCLGSYGYTF.

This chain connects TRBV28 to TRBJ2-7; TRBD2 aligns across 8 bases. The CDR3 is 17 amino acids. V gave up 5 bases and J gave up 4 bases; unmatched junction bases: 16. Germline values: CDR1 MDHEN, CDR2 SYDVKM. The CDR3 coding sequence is TGTGCCAGCAGTCGCCCGGGGGCGGGAGGTCGGGGGTACGAGCAGTACTTC. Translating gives CASSRPGAGGRGYEQYF.

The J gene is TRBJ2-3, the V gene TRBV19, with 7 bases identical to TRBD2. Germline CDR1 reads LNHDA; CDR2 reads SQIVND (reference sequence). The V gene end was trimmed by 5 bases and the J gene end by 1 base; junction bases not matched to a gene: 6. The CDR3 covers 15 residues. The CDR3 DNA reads TGTGCCAGTAGTCTACTAGCGCTCCGCACAGATACGCAGTATTTT. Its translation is CASSLLALRTDTQYF.

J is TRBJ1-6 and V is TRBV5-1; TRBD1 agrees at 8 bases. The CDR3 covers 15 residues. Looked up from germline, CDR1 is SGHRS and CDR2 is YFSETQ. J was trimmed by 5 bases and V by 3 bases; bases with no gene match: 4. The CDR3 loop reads CASSSLDRDNSPLHF. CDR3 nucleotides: TGCGCCAGCAGCTCCTTGGACAGGGATAATTCACCCCTCCACTTT.

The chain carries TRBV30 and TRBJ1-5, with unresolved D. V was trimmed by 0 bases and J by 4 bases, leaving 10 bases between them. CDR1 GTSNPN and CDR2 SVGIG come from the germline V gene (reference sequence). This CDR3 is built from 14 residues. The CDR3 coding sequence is TGTGCCTGGAGTGTGCCCAGAGGAAATCAGCCCCAGCATTTT. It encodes CAWSVPRGNQPQHF.